One sample yielded the 17 T cell receptor beta chains listed below, sequenced in a study of tumor and adjacent non-tumor tissue in lung cancer. This sample's RNA came from whole unsorted tissue. Three rounds of nested PCR, following a modified ARM-PCR protocol, produced the TCRbeta library. From the multiplex PCR reads, TCRdb called clonotypes with MiXCR, one entry per CDR3 protein. The data hold about 200,000 distinct CDR3 sequences, with about 76% observed a single time. Material for sequencing was lung tumor tissue. These receptors all come from a man aged 60-69 years with non-small cell lung cancer.

As regards this clonotype: A much more abundant neighbour one base away suggests this may be a read error. In DNA, the CDR3 is TGTGCCAACAGCTTGGGCGGCACCGGGGAGCTGTTTTTT. This translates into CANSLGGTGELFF. V and J are TRBV11-2 and TRBJ2-2; D gene uncertain. Germline lookup yields CDR1 SGHAT and CDR2 FQNNGV. The CDR3 is 13 residues long.

This rearrangement joins TRBV6-5 to TRBJ1-2; D is perhaps TRBD1 (5 bases). CDR1 and CDR2 from the germline V gene are MNHEY and SVGAGI. The germline V and J ends were trimmed by 6 bases and 4 bases, with 24 bases remaining between them. The CDR3 consists of 17 residues. This CDR3 is CASRTWGLNLRGYGYTF. The CDR3 DNA is TGTGCCAGCAGGACCTGGGGGTTGAATCTGCGGGGCTATGGCTACACCTTC.

In the case of this clonotype: This may be a read error, as it is one base from a much larger clone. The chain employs TRBV12-3 or TRBV12-4 and TRBJ1-1; no clear D gene. V lost 4 bases, J lost 3 bases, and 24 bases lay in between. This CDR3 is built from 18 residues. The CDR3 nucleotides read TGTGCCAGCAGTTCTATCGCCGGGAAAGGTAAAGGGTACACTGAAGCTTTCTTT. Its protein is CASSSIAGKGKGYTEAFF.

With regard to this clonotype: The junction departs from the called germline gene at one end, perhaps through a read error. The chain links TRBV20-1 to TRBJ2-5; 8 positions match TRBD1. CDR3 length equals 14 residues. Germline-derived CDR1 and CDR2 are DFQATT and SNEGSKA (reference sequence). The CDR3 DNA sequence: TGCAGTGCTAGAGGGGGACAGGAGGAAGAGACCCAATACTTC. Protein: CSARGGQEEETQYF.

This clonotype has a handful of counts. The genes are TRBV6-1 and TRBJ2-1; a weak D match, TRBD2 (6 bases). Between the trimmed V and J ends, which lost 2 bases and 11 bases, there was a span of 10 bases. Germline CDR1 and CDR2: MNHNS and SASEGT. The CDR3 covers 12 residues. CDR3 coding DNA: TGTGCCAGCAGTGAAATGGCGGGGAAGCAGTTCTTC. As protein: CASSEMAGKQFF.

The CDR3 sequence: CASSRSNMETQYF. The CDR3 bases are TGCGCCAGCAGCAGGAGCAACATGGAGACCCAGTACTTC. V usage is TRBV5-1 and J usage is TRBJ2-5; D is unclear. Germline CDR1 reads SGHRS; CDR2 reads YFSETQ. This CDR3 region has 13 residues. Trimming took off 4 bases at V and 5 bases at J, with 12 bases between the two ends. The full variable domain, completed using reference TRBV5-1 and TRBJ2-5, is KAGVTQTPRYLIKTRGQQVTLSCSPISGHRSVSWYQQTPGQGLQFLFEYFSETQRNKGNFPGRFSGRQFSNSRSEMNVSTLELGDSALYLCASSRSNMETQYFGPGTRLLVL.

This clonotype was counted ten times or more. The rearrangement uses TRBV5-4 and TRBJ2-3; maybe TRBD2 (6 bases). The CDR3 runs 15 residues. V lost 4 bases to trimming and J lost 2 bases, with 14 bases between them. CDR1 is SGHNT and CDR2 is YYREEE in the germline V gene (reference sequence). CDR3 nucleotides: TGTGCCAGCAGCCAGTCGGGCGGGGACACAGATACGCAGTATTTT. Amino acid sequence: CASSQSGGDTDTQYF. The whole variable domain, remainder taken from reference TRBV5-4 and TRBJ2-3, is ETGVTQSPTHLIKTRGQQVTLRCSSQSGHNTVSWYQQALGQGPQFIFQYYREEENGRGNFPPRFSGLQFPNYSSELNVNALELDDSALYLCASSQSGGDTDTQYFGPGTRLTVL.

Turning to this clonotype: Since a much larger clone is just one base distant, this may be a read error. This sequence joins TRBV20-1 and TRBJ1-6, with 8 bases matching TRBD1. This CDR3 has 12 amino acids. Looked up from germline, CDR1 is DFQATT and CDR2 is SNEGSKA (reference sequence). CDR3 nucleotide sequence: TGCAGTGCCCGGACAGGGCATTCACCCCCCCACTTT. Amino acid sequence: CSARTGHSPPHF.

This chain uses TRBV20-1 with TRBJ2-1, with D perhaps matching TRBD1 or TRBD2 (6 bases each). The CDR3 has 18 residues. The germline V and J ends were trimmed by 3 bases and 3 bases, with 24 bases remaining between them. Germline values: CDR1 DFQATT, CDR2 SNEGSKA (reference sequence). The CDR3, as DNA: TGCAGTGCTAGGGGGGCTAGCGTGGGGGCTTACTACTACAATGAGCAGTTCTTC. Translated, it gives CSARGASVGAYYYNEQFF.

This clonotype appeared once. This chain joins TRBV6-6 and TRBJ1-1, with 10 bases aligning to TRBD1. Per germline, CDR1 MNHNY and CDR2 SVGAGI (reference sequence). CDR3 length: 15 amino acids. The V and J ends lost 6 bases and 10 bases, in that order; junction bases with no gene match: 14. CDR3 in DNA: TGTGCCAGCAGGAGACCGGGACAGGGGTCGATGGGAGCTTTCTTT. This gives the protein CASRRPGQGSMGAFF.

This chain joins TRBV20-1 and TRBJ2-7; D is ambiguous. Trimming removed 3 bases from V and 2 bases from J, with 14 bases in between. CDR3 length: 14 residues. Looked up from germline, CDR1 is DFQATT and CDR2 is SNEGSKA (reference sequence). The CDR3 spells CSASVPGATYEQYF. The DNA for the CDR3 is TGCAGTGCTAGTGTTCCCGGCGCGACCTACGAGCAGTACTTC.

As to this clonotype: This could be a read error, since a much larger clone is one nucleotide away. The chain combines TRBV4-2 with TRBJ2-1; the D gene could be TRBD1 or TRBD2 (6 bases each). The germline gives CDR1 LGHNA, CDR2 YNFKEQ. CDR3 length equals 17 residues. Trimming cost V 2 bases and J 9 bases, with 23 bases left between them. DNA for the CDR3: TGTGCCAGCAGCCAAAAAAACCTAGAGGGGGGCCAAGGTGAGCAGTTCTTC. Encoded protein: CASSQKNLEGGQGEQFF.

The V and J genes are TRBV2 and TRBJ1-5; D unresolved. CDR1 SNHLY and CDR2 FYNNEI come from the germline V gene. The CDR3 runs 15 residues. V dropped 3 bases and J dropped 2 bases, with 11 bases sitting between them. CDR3 sequence reads: CASSEWREGNQPQHF. CDR3 DNA: TGTGCCAGCAGTGAGTGGAGGGAAGGCAATCAGCCCCAGCATTTT.

This clonotype was observed a handful of times. This chain links TRBV5-1 with TRBJ2-7; D is unclear. Trimming took off 5 bases at V and 3 bases at J, with 9 bases between the two ends. Germline V gives CDR1 SGHRS, CDR2 YFSETQ. This CDR3 is built from 12 residues. The CDR3 spells CASRDPNYEQYF. The CDR3 bases are TGCGCCAGCAGGGATCCCAACTACGAGCAGTACTTC.

This clonotype appeared once. This CDR3 is missing its conserved last phenylalanine or tryptophan, likely due to a read error. V usage is TRBV6-1 and J usage is TRBJ1-5; TRBD1 matches at 7 bases. The CDR3 spans 15 residues. The germline gives CDR1 MNHNS, CDR2 SASEGT. DNA for the CDR3: TGTGCAAGCAGTTCTGACAGGGTAGGGAATCAGCCCCAGCATTCT. Its protein product is CASSSDRVGNQPQHS.

The chain is built from TRBV11-2 and TRBJ2-7; tentative D call: TRBD1 (6 bases). The CDR3 sequence is 15 residues long. Germline assignment: CDR1 SGHAT and CDR2 FQNNGV. The CDR3 loop is CASSLDAGVTYEQYV. Written as DNA, the CDR3 is TGTGCCAGCAGCTTAGATGCAGGGGTAACCTACGAGCAGTATGTC.

Of note for this clonotype: A much larger clonotype is one base distant, so this may be a read error. The CDR3 end shows no conserved phenylalanine or tryptophan, and so a read error is likely. DNA for the CDR3: TGTGCCAGCAGTCTACAGGGAGCCAAAAACATTCAGTACGTC. This encodes CASSLQGAKNIQYV. V gene TRBV12-3 or TRBV12-4 combines with J gene TRBJ2-4, with TRBD1 as a possible D gene (6 bases). Trimming shortened V by 5 bases and J by 0 bases, and 8 bases separated the two germline ends. The CDR3 is 14 residues long.